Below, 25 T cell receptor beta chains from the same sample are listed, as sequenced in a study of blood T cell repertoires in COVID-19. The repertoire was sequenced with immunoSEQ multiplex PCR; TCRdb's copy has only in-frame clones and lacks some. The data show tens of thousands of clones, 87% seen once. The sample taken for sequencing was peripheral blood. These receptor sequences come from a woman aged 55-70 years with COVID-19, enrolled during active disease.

CDR3 sequence: CASSQGSSGNTIYF. CDR3 nucleotides: TGTGCCAGCAGCCAAGGGAGCTCTGGAAACACCATATATTTT. The chain has TRBV3-1 (or the pseudogene TRBV3-2) and TRBJ1-3; D call uncertain. Germline V CDR1 and CDR2: LGHDT, YNNKEL (reference sequence). Trimming removed 1 base at V and 0 bases at J, with 4 bases between. CDR3 length: 14 amino acids.

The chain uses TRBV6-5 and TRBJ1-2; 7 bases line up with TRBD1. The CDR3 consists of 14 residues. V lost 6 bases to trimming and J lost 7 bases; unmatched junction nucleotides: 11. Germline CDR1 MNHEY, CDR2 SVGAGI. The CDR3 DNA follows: TGTGCCAGCAGACGTGACAGGGAAGACGGTGGCTACACCTTC. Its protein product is CASRRDREDGGYTF.

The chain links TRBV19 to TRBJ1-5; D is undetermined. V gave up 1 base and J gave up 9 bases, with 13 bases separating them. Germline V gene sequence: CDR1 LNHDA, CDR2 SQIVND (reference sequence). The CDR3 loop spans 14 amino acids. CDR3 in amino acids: CASSIGGGLGPQHF. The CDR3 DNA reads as TGTGCCAGTAGTATAGGGGGAGGCCTGGGGCCCCAGCATTTT.

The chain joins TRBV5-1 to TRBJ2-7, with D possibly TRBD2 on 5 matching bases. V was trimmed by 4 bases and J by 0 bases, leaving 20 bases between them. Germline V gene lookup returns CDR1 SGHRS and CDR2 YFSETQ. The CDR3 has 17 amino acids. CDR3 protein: CASSLGIGAFYSYEQYF. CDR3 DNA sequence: TGCGCCAGCAGCCTCGGGATAGGCGCTTTTTACTCCTACGAGCAGTACTTC.

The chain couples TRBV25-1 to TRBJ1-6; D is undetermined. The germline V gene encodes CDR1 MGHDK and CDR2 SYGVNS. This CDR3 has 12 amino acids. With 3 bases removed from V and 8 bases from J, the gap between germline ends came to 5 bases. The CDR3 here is CASSDEYSPLHF. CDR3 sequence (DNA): TGTGCCAGCAGTGATGAGTATTCACCCCTCCACTTT.

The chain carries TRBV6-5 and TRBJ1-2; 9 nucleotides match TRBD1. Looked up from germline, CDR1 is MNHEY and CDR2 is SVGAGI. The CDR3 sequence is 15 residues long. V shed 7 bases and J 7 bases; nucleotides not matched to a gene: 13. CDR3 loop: CASTSTNRGLGGYTF. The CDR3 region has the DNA TGTGCCAGCACCTCTACAAACAGGGGGCTCGGTGGCTACACCTTC.

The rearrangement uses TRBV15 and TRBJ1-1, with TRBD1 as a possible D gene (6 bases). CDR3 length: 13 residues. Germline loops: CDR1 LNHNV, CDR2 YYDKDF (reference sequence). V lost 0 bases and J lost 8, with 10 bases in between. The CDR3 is CATSRENRVEAFF. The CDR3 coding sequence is TGTGCCACCAGCAGAGAGAACAGGGTCGAAGCTTTCTTT.

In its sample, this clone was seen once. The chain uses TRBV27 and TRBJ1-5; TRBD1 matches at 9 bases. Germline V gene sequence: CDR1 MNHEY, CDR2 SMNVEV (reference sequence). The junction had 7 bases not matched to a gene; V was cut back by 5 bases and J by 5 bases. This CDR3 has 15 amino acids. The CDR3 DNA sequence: TGTGCCAGCAGTCCGATCGACAGGGGGTATCAGCCCCAGCATTTT. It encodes CASSPIDRGYQPQHF.

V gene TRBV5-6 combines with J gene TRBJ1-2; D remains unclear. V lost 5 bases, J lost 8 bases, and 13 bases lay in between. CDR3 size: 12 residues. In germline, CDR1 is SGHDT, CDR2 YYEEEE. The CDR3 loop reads CASSPTGRGYTF. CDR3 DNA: TGTGCCAGCAGTCCCACGGGGAGGGGCTACACCTTC.

CDR3 in DNA: TGTGCCAGCAGCTTAGATCGGGGGGCCCTAGAAGCTTTCTTT. It codes for CASSLDRGALEAFF. The rearrangement links TRBV7-2 to TRBJ1-1; tentative D call: TRBD1 (6 bases). Germline CDR1 reads SGHTA; CDR2 reads FQGNSA. Between the trimmed V and J ends, which lost 1 base and 8 bases, there was a span of 14 bases. The length of the CDR3 is 14 residues.

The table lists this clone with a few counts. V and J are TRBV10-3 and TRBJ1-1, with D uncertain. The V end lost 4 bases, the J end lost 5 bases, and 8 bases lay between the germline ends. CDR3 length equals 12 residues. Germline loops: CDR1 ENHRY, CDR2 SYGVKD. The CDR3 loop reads CAISGFGTEAFF. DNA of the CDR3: TGTGCCATCAGTGGGTTCGGGACTGAAGCTTTCTTT.

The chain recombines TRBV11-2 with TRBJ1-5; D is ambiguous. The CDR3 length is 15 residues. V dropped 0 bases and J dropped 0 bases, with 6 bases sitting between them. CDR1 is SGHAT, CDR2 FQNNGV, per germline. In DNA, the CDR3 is TGTGCCAGCAGCTTAGATGGGCTTAGCAATCAGCCCCAGCATTTT. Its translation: CASSLDGLSNQPQHF.

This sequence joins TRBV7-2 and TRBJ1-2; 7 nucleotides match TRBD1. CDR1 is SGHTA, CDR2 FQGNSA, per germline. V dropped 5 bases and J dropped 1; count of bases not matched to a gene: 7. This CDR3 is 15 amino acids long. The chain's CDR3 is CASSTQGNLNYGYTF. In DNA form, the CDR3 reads TGTGCCAGCAGCACACAGGGGAACCTTAACTATGGCTACACCTTC.

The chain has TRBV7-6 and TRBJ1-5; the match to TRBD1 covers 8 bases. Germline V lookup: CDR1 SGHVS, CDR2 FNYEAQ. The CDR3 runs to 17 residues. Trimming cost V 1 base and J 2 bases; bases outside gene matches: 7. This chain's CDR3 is CASSLGQGNKGNQPQHF. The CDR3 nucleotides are TGTGCCAGCAGCTTAGGACAGGGGAATAAGGGCAATCAGCCCCAGCATTTT.

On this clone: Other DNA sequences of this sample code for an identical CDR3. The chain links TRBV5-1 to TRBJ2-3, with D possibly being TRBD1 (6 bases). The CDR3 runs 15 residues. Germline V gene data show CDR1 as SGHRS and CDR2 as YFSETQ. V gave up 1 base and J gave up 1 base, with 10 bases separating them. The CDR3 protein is CASSLSRGGTDTQYF. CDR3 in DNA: TGCGCCAGCAGCTTGAGCAGGGGAGGCACAGATACGCAGTATTTT. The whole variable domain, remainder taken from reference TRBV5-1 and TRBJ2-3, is KAGVTQTPRYLIKTRGQQVTLSCSPISGHRSVSWYQQTPGQGLQFLFEYFSETQRNKGNFPGRFSGRQFSNSRSEMNVSTLELGDSALYLCASSLSRGGTDTQYFGPGTRLTVL.

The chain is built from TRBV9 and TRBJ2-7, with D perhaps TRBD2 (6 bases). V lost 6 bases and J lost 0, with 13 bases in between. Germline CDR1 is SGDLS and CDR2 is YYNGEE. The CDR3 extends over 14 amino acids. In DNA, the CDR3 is TGTGCCAGCAAATCGGGGGTTGACTCCTACGAGCAGTACTTC. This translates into CASKSGVDSYEQYF.

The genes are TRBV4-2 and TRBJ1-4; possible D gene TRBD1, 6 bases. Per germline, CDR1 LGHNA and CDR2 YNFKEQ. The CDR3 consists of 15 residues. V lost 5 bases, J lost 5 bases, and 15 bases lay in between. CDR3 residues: CASSGIGGANEKLFF. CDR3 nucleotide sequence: TGTGCCAGCAGCGGGATCGGGGGGGCCAATGAAAAACTGTTTTTT.

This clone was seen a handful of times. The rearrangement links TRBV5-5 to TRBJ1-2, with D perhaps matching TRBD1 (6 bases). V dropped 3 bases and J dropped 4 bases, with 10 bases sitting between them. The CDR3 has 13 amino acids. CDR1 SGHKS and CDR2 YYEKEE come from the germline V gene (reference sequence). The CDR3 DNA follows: TGTGCCAGCAGCTCGAGGGGGGGCTATGGCTACACCTTC. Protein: CASSSRGGYGYTF.

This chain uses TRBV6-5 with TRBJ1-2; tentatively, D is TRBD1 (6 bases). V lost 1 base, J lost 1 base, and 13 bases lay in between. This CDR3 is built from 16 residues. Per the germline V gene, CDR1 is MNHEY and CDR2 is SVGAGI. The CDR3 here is CASSYFGTNRNYGYTF. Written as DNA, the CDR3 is TGTGCCAGCAGTTACTTCGGGACAAATCGTAACTATGGCTACACCTTC.

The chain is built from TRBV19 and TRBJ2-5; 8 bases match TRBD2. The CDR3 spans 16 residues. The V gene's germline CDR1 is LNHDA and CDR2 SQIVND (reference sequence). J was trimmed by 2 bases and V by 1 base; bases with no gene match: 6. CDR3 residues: CASSIGGAGEQETQYF. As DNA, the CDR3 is TGTGCCAGTAGTATAGGAGGAGCGGGGGAACAAGAGACCCAGTACTTC.

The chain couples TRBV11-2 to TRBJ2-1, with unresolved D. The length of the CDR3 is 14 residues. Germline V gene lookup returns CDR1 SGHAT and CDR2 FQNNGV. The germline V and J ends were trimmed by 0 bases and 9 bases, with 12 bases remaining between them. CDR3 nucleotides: TGTGCCAGCAGCTTAGAGGGCCCCTTCGGTGAGCAGTTCTTC. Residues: CASSLEGPFGEQFF. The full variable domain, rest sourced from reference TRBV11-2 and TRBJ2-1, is EAGVAQSPRYKIIEKRQSVAFWCNPISGHATLYWYQQILGQGPKLLIQFQNNGVVDDSQLPKDRFSAERLKGVDSTLKIQPAKLEDSAVYLCASSLEGPFGEQFFGPGTRLTVL.

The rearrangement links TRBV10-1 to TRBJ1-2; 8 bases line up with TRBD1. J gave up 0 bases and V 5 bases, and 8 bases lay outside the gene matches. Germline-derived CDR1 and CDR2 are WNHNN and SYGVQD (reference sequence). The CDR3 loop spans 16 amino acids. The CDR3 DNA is TGCGCCAGCAGTCCCGGGACAGGAGTTTCTAACTATGGCTACACCTTC. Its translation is CASSPGTGVSNYGYTF.

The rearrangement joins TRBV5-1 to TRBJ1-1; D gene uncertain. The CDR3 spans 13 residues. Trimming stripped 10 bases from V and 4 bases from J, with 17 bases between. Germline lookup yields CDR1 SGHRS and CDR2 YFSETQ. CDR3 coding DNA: TGCGCCGACTCAGCAGTAGCCGGCACTGAAGCTTTCTTT. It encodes CADSAVAGTEAFF.

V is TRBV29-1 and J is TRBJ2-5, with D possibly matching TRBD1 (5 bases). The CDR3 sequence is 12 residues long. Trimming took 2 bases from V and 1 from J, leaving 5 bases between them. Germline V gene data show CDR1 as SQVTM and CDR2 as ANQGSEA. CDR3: CSVETGQETQYF. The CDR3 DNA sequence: TGCAGCGTTGAAACAGGCCAAGAGACCCAGTACTTC.

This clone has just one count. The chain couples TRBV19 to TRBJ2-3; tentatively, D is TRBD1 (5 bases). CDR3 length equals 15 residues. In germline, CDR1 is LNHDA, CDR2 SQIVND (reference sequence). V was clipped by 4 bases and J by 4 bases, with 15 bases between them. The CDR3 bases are TGTGCCAGTAGTACAAACCCAGGGTATCCAGATACGCAGTATTTT. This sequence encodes CASSTNPGYPDTQYF.